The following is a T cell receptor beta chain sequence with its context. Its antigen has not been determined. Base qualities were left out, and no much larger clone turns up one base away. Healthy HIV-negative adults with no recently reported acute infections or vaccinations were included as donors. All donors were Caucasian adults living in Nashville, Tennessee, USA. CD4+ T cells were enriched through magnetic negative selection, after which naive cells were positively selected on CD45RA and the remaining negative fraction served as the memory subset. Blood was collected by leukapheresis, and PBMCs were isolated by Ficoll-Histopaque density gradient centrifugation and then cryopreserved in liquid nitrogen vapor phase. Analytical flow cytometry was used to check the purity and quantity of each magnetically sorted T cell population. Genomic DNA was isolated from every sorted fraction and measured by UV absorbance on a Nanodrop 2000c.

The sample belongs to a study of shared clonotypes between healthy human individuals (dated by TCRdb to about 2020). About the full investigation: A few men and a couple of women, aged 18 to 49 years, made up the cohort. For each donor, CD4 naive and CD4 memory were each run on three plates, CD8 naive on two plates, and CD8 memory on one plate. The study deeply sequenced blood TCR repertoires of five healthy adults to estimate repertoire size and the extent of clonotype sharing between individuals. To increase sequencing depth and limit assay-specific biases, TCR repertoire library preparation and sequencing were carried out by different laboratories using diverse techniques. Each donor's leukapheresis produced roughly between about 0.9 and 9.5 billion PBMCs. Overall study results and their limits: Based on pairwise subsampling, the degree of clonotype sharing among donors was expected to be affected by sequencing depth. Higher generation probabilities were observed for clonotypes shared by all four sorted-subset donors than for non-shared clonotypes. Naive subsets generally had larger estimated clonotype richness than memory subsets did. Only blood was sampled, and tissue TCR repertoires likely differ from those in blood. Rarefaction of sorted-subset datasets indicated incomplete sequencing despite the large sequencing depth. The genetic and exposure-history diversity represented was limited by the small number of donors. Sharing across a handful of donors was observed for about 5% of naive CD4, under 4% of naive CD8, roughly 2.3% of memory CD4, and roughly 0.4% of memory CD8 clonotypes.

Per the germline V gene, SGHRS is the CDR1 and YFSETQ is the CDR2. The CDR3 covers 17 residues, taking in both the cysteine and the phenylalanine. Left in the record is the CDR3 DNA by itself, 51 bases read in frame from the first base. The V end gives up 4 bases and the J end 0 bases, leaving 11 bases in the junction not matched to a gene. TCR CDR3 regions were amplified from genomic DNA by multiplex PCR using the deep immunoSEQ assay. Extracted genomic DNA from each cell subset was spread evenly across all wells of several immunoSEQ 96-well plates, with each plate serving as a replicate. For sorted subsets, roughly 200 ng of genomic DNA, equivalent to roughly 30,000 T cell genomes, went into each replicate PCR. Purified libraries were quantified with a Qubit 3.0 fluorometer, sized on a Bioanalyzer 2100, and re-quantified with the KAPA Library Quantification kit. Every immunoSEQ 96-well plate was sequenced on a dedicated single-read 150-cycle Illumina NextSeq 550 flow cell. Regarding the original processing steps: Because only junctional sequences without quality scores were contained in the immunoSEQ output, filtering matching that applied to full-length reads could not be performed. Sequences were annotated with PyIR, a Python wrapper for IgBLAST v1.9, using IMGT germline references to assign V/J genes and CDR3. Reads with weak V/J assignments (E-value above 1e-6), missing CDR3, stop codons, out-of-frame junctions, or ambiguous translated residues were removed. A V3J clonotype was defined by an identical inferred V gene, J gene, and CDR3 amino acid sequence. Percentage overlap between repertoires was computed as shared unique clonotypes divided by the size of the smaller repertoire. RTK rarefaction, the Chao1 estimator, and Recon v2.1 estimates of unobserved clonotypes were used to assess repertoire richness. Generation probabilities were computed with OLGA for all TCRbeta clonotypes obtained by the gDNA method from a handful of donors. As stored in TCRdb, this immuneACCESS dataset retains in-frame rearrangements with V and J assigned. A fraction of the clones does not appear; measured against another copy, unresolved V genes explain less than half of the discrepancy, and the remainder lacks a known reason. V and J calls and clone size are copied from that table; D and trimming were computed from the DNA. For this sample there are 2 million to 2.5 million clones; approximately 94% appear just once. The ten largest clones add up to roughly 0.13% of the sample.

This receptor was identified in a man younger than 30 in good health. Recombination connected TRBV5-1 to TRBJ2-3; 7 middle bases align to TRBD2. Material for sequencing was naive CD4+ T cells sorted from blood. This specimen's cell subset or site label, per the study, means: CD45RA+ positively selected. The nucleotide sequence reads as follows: TGCGCCAGCAGCCTGGGAGGGAGCGCTACTAGCACAGATACGCAGTATTTT. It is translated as CASSLGGSATSTDTQYF. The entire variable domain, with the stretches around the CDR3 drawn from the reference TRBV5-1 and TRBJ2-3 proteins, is KAGVTQTPRYLIKTRGQQVTLSCSPISGHRSVSWYQQTPGQGLQFLFEYFSETQRNKGNFPGRFSGRQFSNSRSEMNVSTLELGDSALYLCASSLGGSATSTDTQYFGPGTRLTVL.